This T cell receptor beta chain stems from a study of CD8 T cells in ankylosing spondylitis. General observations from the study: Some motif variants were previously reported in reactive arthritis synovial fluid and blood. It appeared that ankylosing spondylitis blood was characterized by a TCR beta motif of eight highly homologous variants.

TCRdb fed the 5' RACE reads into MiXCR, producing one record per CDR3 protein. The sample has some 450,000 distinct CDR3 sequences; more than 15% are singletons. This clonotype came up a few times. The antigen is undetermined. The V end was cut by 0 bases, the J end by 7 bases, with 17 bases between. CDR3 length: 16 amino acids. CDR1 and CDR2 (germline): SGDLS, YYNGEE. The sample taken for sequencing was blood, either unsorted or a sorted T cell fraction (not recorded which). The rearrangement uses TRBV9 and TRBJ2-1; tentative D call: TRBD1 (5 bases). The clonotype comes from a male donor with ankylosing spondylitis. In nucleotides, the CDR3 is TGTGCCAGCAGCGTAGCCCCCCAAACCAAGGGGAATGAGCAGTTCTTC. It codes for CASSVAPQTKGNEQFF.